The rows below give T cell receptor beta chains drawn from one sample of a study of blood T cell repertoires in COVID-19. The repertoire was sequenced with immunoSEQ multiplex PCR; TCRdb's copy has only in-frame clones and lacks some. The sample has 200,000 to 250,000 clones, 65% to 85% seen once. Specimen: PBMCs or T cells enriched from blood (not recorded which). The source is a woman aged 60-70 years who had recovered from COVID-19. Each CDR3 is given with its conserved first and last residue. The order of the fields is J gene, V gene, D gene, CDR3 length, CDR3 protein. D genes are given only for firm matches.

TRBJ1-2 | TRBV29-1 | NA | 13 | CSVETVEDYGYTF
TRBJ1-2 | TRBV12-3/TRBV12-4 | NA | 12 | CASSFGALGYTF
TRBJ2-7 | TRBV5-1 | TRBD1 | 14 | CASSDTGGSYEQYF
TRBJ1-2 | TRBV10-3 | NA | 15 | CAISEGTSGAYGYTF
TRBJ2-1 | TRBV19 | TRBD2 | 14 | CASSASGDYNEQFF
TRBJ2-3 | TRBV3-1/TRBV3-2 | TRBD2 | 17 | CASSHRKTSGSTDTQYF
TRBJ1-3 | TRBV9 | NA | 14 | CASSVDNSGNTIYF
TRBJ2-7 | TRBV6-2/TRBV6-3 | NA | 12 | CASSRARNEQYF
TRBJ1-6 | TRBV7-9 | NA | 18 | CASSLASTRGQRHNPLHF
TRBJ2-2 | TRBV6-4 | NA | 16 | CASSDIQGRNTGELFF
TRBJ2-2 | TRBV19 | TRBD1 | 14 | CASSILQGTGELFF
TRBJ1-4 | TRBV29-1 | NA | 13 | CSVDETGDEKLFF
TRBJ2-7 | TRBV27 | NA | 15 | CATGHIQGSSYEQYF
TRBJ1-2 | TRBV3-1/TRBV3-2 | TRBD1 | 14 | CASSRDRGNYGYTF
TRBJ1-1 | TRBV4-2 | NA | 12 | CASSQANTEAFF
TRBJ2-1 | TRBV5-1 | TRBD2 | 14 | CASSKGLALDEQFF
TRBJ1-1 | TRBV29-1 | NA | 12 | CSVGHPNTEAFF
TRBJ2-3 | TRBV25-1 | NA | 14 | CASSDYGHTDTQYF
TRBJ2-3 | TRBV4-3 | TRBD2 | 15 | CASSQGGGYTDTQYF
TRBJ2-1 | TRBV6-4 | TRBD1 | 15 | CASSLTGTGGNEQFF
TRBJ1-5 | TRBV2 | NA | 14 | CASSQGNSNQPQHF
TRBJ2-7 | TRBV9 | NA | 13 | CATRGRGSYEQYF
TRBJ2-7 | TRBV7-2 | NA | 14 | CASSLAGGRNEQYF
TRBJ2-1 | TRBV15 | TRBD1 | 17 | CATSRGGQASSYNEQFF
TRBJ2-2 | TRBV4-1 | NA | 16 | CASSQDLGGVFRELFF
TRBJ2-7 | TRBV10-1 | TRBD1 | 14 | CASSESGQGYEQYF
TRBJ1-1 | TRBV6-6 | NA | 17 | CASSLHAGTGKNTEAFF
TRBJ1-5 | TRBV3-1/TRBV3-2 | NA | 16 | CASSQDPPSSNQPQHF
TRBJ1-1 | TRBV7-2 | NA | 12 | CASSQGFTEAFF
TRBJ1-3 | TRBV19 | TRBD1 | 15 | CASSAGTGIGNTIYF
TRBJ2-1 | TRBV2 | TRBD1 | 14 | CASTQRTGEGILFF
TRBJ2-5 | TRBV6-2/TRBV6-3 | TRBD2 | 17 | CASSPGLAGGRRETQYF
TRBJ1-2 | TRBV13 | TRBD1 | 14 | CASSAHSDRWGYTF
TRBJ2-3 | TRBV4-3 | TRBD2 | 19 | CASSQEASSGGSISDTQYF
TRBJ2-1 | TRBV11-2 | TRBD2 | 16 | CASSLSGTSVYNEQFF
TRBJ1-1 | TRBV6-4 | TRBD1 | 13 | CASSASGGESAFF
TRBJ1-1 | TRBV7-2 | NA | 15 | CASSPGGSRYTEAFF
TRBJ2-1 | TRBV29-1 | TRBD2 | 20 | CSVAPLVGGGGPGSYNEQFF
TRBJ2-7 | TRBV7-2 | TRBD2 | 16 | CASSSRAAGVAYEQYF
TRBJ1-3 | TRBV7-2 | NA | 14 | CASSPTAAGNTIYF
TRBJ1-1 | TRBV6-5 | NA | 12 | CASTDRNTEAFF
TRBJ1-4 | TRBV28 | TRBD1 | 16 | CASIDREIATNEKLFF
TRBJ1-2 | TRBV7-2 | NA | 12 | CASSLDSTGYTF
TRBJ2-3 | TRBV11-2 | TRBD1 | 18 | CASSLDLGTGLSTDTQYF
TRBJ2-5 | TRBV7-8 | NA | 16 | CASSLVMGAPEETQYF
TRBJ1-5 | TRBV7-9 | NA | 16 | CASSSTQSGGNQPQHF
TRBJ1-1 | TRBV11-3 | TRBD1 | 17 | CASSFRQGAQRDTEAFF
TRBJ1-3 | TRBV27 | NA | 17 | CASSLSRDMPFGNTIYF
TRBJ2-5 | TRBV11-2 | NA | 15 | CASSLGIQGQETQYF
TRBJ2-7 | TRBV11-1 | TRBD2 | 16 | CASSLGPSGSSYEQYF
TRBJ2-4 | TRBV18 | TRBD2 | 18 | CASSPPLGEGRLKNIQYF
TRBJ2-1 | TRBV3-1/TRBV3-2 | NA | 13 | CASSGTVTSEQFF
TRBJ2-3 | TRBV23-1 | TRBD1 | 18 | CASSQGDRVKLSTDTQYF
TRBJ2-1 | TRBV6-5 | NA | 13 | CASSPGHKNEQFF
TRBJ1-6 | TRBV6-5 | TRBD1 | 15 | CATLGNRGDNSPLHF
TRBJ1-5 | TRBV19 | TRBD1 | 13 | CASSRDRIQPQHF
TRBJ2-7 | TRBV2 | TRBD1 | 12 | CASHGQGSEQYF
TRBJ1-1 | TRBV13 | NA | 15 | CASSLEGARNTEAFF
TRBJ2-3 | TRBV19 | NA | 16 | CASSVTGTSSTDTQYF
TRBJ1-1 | TRBV4-1 | TRBD1 | 18 | CASSPTSGQAIMNTEAFF